These 20 T cell receptor beta chains share one sample of origin, sequenced in a study of vaccination and CD4 T cells after COVID-19. Time point in this sample: late sampling 161 to 241 days after vaccination in a few convalescent patients. TCRdb fed the PCR reads into MiXCR, producing one record per CDR3 protein. The profile shows just over 35,000 distinct CDR3 sequences, around 39% of them singletons. The material was CD4+ T cells from blood, obtained about 7 months after SARS-CoV-2 vaccination. Receptors were obtained from a human donor who had recovered from COVID-19.

The chain combines TRBV20-1 with TRBJ2-2; D unresolved. The V and J ends lost 5 bases and 0 bases respectively, with 10 bases between them. From germline, CDR1 is DFQATT and CDR2 SNEGSKA (reference sequence). The length of the CDR3 is 14 residues. The CDR3 here is CSAYPGANTGELFF. The CDR3 nucleotides read TGCAGTGCTTACCCGGGCGCGAACACCGGGGAGCTGTTTTTT.

The table lists this clonotype with a few counts. The J gene is TRBJ1-1, the V gene TRBV20-1, with D perhaps matching TRBD1 (6 bases). Trimming shortened V by 0 bases and J by 3 bases, and 11 bases separated the two germline ends. Per germline, CDR1 DFQATT and CDR2 SNEGSKA (reference sequence). The CDR3 extends over 14 amino acids. In DNA, the CDR3 is TGCAGTGCTAGAGATCAAAGGGGGGACACTGAAGCTTTCTTT. Protein product: CSARDQRGDTEAFF.

This sequence joins TRBV20-1 and TRBJ2-3, with 9 bases identical to TRBD2. The V gene's germline CDR1 is DFQATT and CDR2 SNEGSKA (reference sequence). With V trimmed by 7 bases and J by 6 bases, 8 bases remained unmatched. This CDR3 contains 13 residues. The CDR3 here is CSVLLAGSDTQYF. The CDR3 DNA follows: TGCAGTGTGCTGCTAGCGGGATCGGATACGCAGTATTTT.

The gene calls are TRBV6-1 and TRBJ2-3, with D possibly being TRBD2 (6 bases). Germline CDR1 MNHNS, CDR2 SASEGT. The V end lost 5 bases, the J end lost 12 bases, and 18 bases lay between the germline ends. The CDR3 extends over 13 amino acids. Written as DNA, the CDR3 is TGTGCCAGCAGTCAGGGTCCCGGGACTCCCCAGTATTTT. It yields the protein CASSQGPGTPQYF.

V is TRBV25-1 and J is TRBJ1-5; 7 bases align to TRBD1. The V gene's germline CDR1 is MGHDK and CDR2 SYGVNS. The length of the CDR3 is 15 residues. Unmatched junction bases numbered 2, after V lost 3 bases and J lost 0 bases. In DNA, the CDR3 is TGTGCCAGCAGTGATGGGACAGTTAGCAATCAGCCCCAGCATTTT. This encodes CASSDGTVSNQPQHF. Variable domain in full (rest from reference TRBV25-1 and TRBJ1-5): EADIYQTPRYLVIGTGKKITLECSQTMGHDKMYWYQQDPGMELHLIHYSYGVNSTEKGDLSSESTVSRIRTEHFPLTLESARPSHTSQYLCASSDGTVSNQPQHFGDGTRLSIL.

DNA of the CDR3: TGTGCCAGCAGCTCACCGGGGAGCTCCTACAATGAGCAGTTCTTC. Its protein is CASSSPGSSYNEQFF. This chain uses TRBV7-9 with TRBJ2-1; weak D call: TRBD2 (5 bases). CDR3 length: 15 amino acids. Germline V CDR1 and CDR2: SEHNR, FQNEAQ (reference sequence). V was cut by 4 bases and J by 0 bases, with 10 bases left in between.

This chain uses TRBV6-1 with TRBJ2-7; no firm D call. Germline CDR1 is MNHNS and CDR2 is SASEGT. Trimming removed 2 bases at V and 3 bases at J, with 2 bases between. CDR3 length: 11 residues. Here the CDR3 reads CASSELYEQYF. CDR3 sequence (DNA): TGTGCCAGCAGTGAACTCTACGAGCAGTACTTC.

The chain recombines TRBV19 with TRBJ2-3, with D unclear. V lost 5 bases, J lost 4 bases, and 4 bases lay in between. Germline V gives CDR1 LNHDA, CDR2 SQIVND (reference sequence). The CDR3 contains 11 residues. CDR3 DNA: TGTGCCAGTAGTGTGGCAGATACGCAGTATTTT. The encoded protein is CASSVADTQYF.

The chain is built from TRBV20-1 and TRBJ2-3; 7 bases map to TRBD1. There are 17 residues in the CDR3. Germline values: CDR1 DFQATT, CDR2 SNEGSKA (reference sequence). The ends lost 0 bases at V and 2 bases at J; junction bases unmatched: 11. The CDR3 DNA reads TGCAGTGCTAGAGACCGACAGGGACAATCGACCACAGATACGCAGTATTTT. Its protein is CSARDRQGQSTTDTQYF.

This clonotype was observed a few times. The rearrangement joins TRBV19 to TRBJ2-1; no definite D call. This CDR3 region has 12 residues. CDR1 and CDR2 (germline): LNHDA, SQIVND (reference sequence). V lost 8 bases and J 0 bases, leaving 5 bases between the germline ends. CDR3 region: CASRSSYNEQFF. As DNA, the CDR3 is TGTGCCAGTCGTAGCTCCTACAATGAGCAGTTCTTC.

The V and J genes are TRBV20-1 and TRBJ2-2; TRBD1 might be the D (6 bases). Trimming took 0 bases from V and 6 from J, leaving 17 bases between them. CDR1 is DFQATT and CDR2 is SNEGSKA in the germline V gene (reference sequence). The CDR3 runs to 16 residues. The CDR3 nucleotides read TGCAGTGCTAGAGATACCCGGACAGCTGGGGCCGGGGAGCTGTTTTTT. The encoded protein is CSARDTRTAGAGELFF.

This chain uses TRBV28 with TRBJ1-4, with 8 bases aligning to TRBD1. Losses at the gene ends were 7 bases for V and 10 bases for J; bases not matched to a gene: 11. CDR1 is MDHEN, CDR2 SYDVKM, per germline. The CDR3 sequence is 14 residues long. The CDR3 bases are TGTGCCAGCACTCCCGGGACAGGAGTGAGAAAACTGTTTTTT. Translated, it gives CASTPGTGVRKLFF. The complete variable domain, with remaining parts taken from reference TRBV28 and TRBJ1-4, reads DVKVTQSSRYLVKRTGEKVFLECVQDMDHENMFWYRQDPGLGLRLIYFSYDVKMKEKGDIPEGYSVSREKKERFSLILESASTNQTSMYLCASTPGTGVRKLFFGSGTQLSVL.

In the case of this clonotype: One junction end disagrees with the germline gene, perhaps due to a read error. The J gene is TRBJ2-1, the V gene TRBV7-9; TRBD2 aligns across 11 bases. CDR3 length: 15 amino acids. CDR1 is SEHNR and CDR2 is FQNEAQ in the germline V gene (reference sequence). This CDR3 is CAGSSTSGKYNEQFF. The DNA for the CDR3 is TGTGCCGGCAGCTCGACTAGCGGGAAATACAATGAGCAGTTCTTC.

The chain employs TRBV20-1 and TRBJ2-7; 9 nucleotides match TRBD2. This CDR3 is 16 amino acids long. CDR1 and CDR2 (germline): DFQATT, SNEGSKA (reference sequence). Trimming at V came to 7 bases and at J to 1 base, leaving 14 bases not matched to a gene. The CDR3 bases are TGCAGTGTCAGGGGCGGGAGGGCCGCGGGGTCCTACGAGCAGTACTTC. The encoded protein is CSVRGGRAAGSYEQYF.

The chain recombines TRBV28 with TRBJ2-3, with TRBD2 as a possible D gene (5 bases). Germline CDR1 reads MDHEN; CDR2 reads SYDVKM. The CDR3 has 15 amino acids. V dropped 7 bases and J dropped 1 base, with 15 bases sitting between them. The CDR3 here is CASTLAGSGTDTQYF. CDR3 coding DNA: TGTGCCAGCACCCTGGCGGGTTCCGGCACAGATACGCAGTATTTT.

In this sample, this clonotype turned up a few times. The chain employs TRBV2 and TRBJ1-1; 7 positions match TRBD1. The CDR3 runs 14 residues. Looked up from germline, CDR1 is SNHLY and CDR2 is FYNNEI. V shed 2 bases, J shed 3 bases, and the junction held 3 bases outside the gene matches. The CDR3 reads CASSERQGDTEAFF. CDR3 bases: TGTGCCAGCAGTGAACGGCAGGGGGACACTGAAGCTTTCTTT. Drawing the rest from reference TRBV2 and TRBJ1-1, the complete variable domain is EPEVTQTPSHQVTQMGQEVILRCVPISNHLYFYWYRQILGQKVEFLVSFYNNEISEKSEIFDDQFSVERPDGSNFTLKIRSTKLEDSAMYFCASSERQGDTEAFFGQGTRLTVV.

J is TRBJ2-3 and V is TRBV7-2, with TRBD2 identical over 9 bases. V lost 2 bases and J lost 3; bases outside the gene matches: 0. The CDR3 extends over 14 amino acids. Germline lookup yields CDR1 SGHTA and CDR2 FQGNSA. The CDR3 spells CASSLLAGTDTQYF. Written as DNA, the CDR3 is TGTGCCAGCAGCTTACTAGCGGGGACAGATACGCAGTATTTT. The whole variable domain, remainder taken from reference TRBV7-2 and TRBJ2-3, is GAGVSQSPSNKVTEKGKDVELRCDPISGHTALYWYRQSLGQGLEFLIYFQGNSAPDKSGLPSDRFSAERTGGSVSTLTIQRTQQEDSAVYLCASSLLAGTDTQYFGPGTRLTVL.

V gene TRBV21-1 combines with J gene TRBJ2-5; TRBD2 was called by the table and not checked on the DNA. TRBV21-1 is labeled a pseudogene. CDR3 size: 14 residues. The CDR3 sequence: CASSKGLAKETQYF. In DNA, the CDR3 is TGTGCCAGCAGCAAAGGCCTAGCGAAAGAGACCCAGTACTTC.

The chain uses TRBV24-1 and TRBJ2-1, with a possible D match to TRBD2 (6 bases). Germline CDR1 KGHDR, CDR2 SFDVKD. This CDR3 is 13 amino acids long. V was shortened by 9 bases and J by 3 bases, with 11 bases between the two germline ends. The CDR3 protein is CATQAGSYNEQFF. The CDR3 DNA follows: TGTGCCACCCAGGCGGGGAGCTACAATGAGCAGTTCTTC.

CDR3 residues: CASSQVGGDTQYF. The DNA for the CDR3 is TGTGCCAGCAGCCAAGTGGGGGGCGATACGCAGTATTTT. This chain connects TRBV14 to TRBJ2-3, with D possibly being TRBD1 or TRBD2 (6 bases each). Germline assignment: CDR1 SGHDN and CDR2 FVKESK. The CDR3 is made up of 13 amino acids. Trimming stripped 1 base from V and 6 bases from J, with 8 bases between.